This is a list of T cell receptor beta chains from one sample in a study of T cells in Graves' hyperthyroidism and ophthalmopathy. TCRdb independently ran MiXCR on the multiplex PCR reads; one entry per CDR3 protein. The sample holds hundreds of thousands of distinct CDR3 sequences, over 12% seen once. The sequencing input was blood. All receptors derive from a middle-aged woman with Graves' ophthalmopathy. CDR3s leave out the opening cysteine and the closing phenylalanine or tryptophan.

V gene	J gene	CDR3 protein
TRBV7-2	TRBJ2-7	ASSSIAGGYEQY
TRBV7-9	TRBJ2-7	ASSLGDVGQY
TRBV7-3	TRBJ2-2	ASSTGASVTGELF
TRBV7-7	TRBJ2-5	ASSVGLPQETQY
TRBV6-1	TRBJ2-3	ASSEVWRVERDTQY
TRBV19	TRBJ1-2	ASSTRAGWDGYT
TRBV30	TRBJ1-1	AWSVNSWAF
TRBV4-2	TRBJ1-5	ASSQDLMGQGLQPQH
TRBV20-1	TRBJ2-7	SARPGQVYEQY
TRBV19	TRBJ1-1	ASTRGLDTEAF
TRBV6-2/TRBV6-3	TRBJ1-1	ASSTGMNAEAF
TRBV27	TRBJ1-2	ASRADRAGGYT
TRBV7-2	TRBJ1-1	ASSLAVQVNTEAF
TRBV28	TRBJ2-7	ASSGGPLAYEQY
TRBV19	TRBJ1-5	ASSIIRTGGLDQPQH
TRBV20-1	TRBJ2-7	SARVYSGINYEQY
TRBV28	TRBJ1-1	ASREVLGTEAF
TRBV28	TRBJ2-7	ATTSSYEQY
TRBV20-1	TRBJ2-7	SAKRYTAYEQY
TRBV19	TRBJ2-5	ASSMRRGQLAETQY
TRBV6-1	TRBJ2-2	ASKEVTGELF
TRBV2	TRBJ1-2	ASSEASESGYT
TRBV19	TRBJ2-7	ASSIARVWGVHEQY
TRBV4-2	TRBJ1-5	ASSKQPGGEGYYQPQH
TRBV6-2/TRBV6-3	TRBJ2-7	AIARGSRYEQY
TRBV6-5	TRBJ2-7	ASRLGQEGTYEQY
TRBV28	TRBJ2-7	ASSYGNLSYEQY
TRBV6-1	TRBJ1-1	ASTLTSGTYGAEAF
TRBV11-1	TRBJ2-2	ASSSGRPITGELF
TRBV12-3/TRBV12-4	TRBJ2-5	ASSPPRGQGVQETQY
TRBV6-1	TRBJ2-7	ASSEFGTGASGRADHEQY
TRBV5-1	TRBJ2-2	ASRWTSGSGRRNTGELF
TRBV2	TRBJ2-2	ARRAAGGGELF
TRBV4-3	TRBJ1-1	ASSTDVADTEAF
TRBV24-1	TRBJ2-2	ATSDLSGPFAGELF
TRBV27	TRBJ2-5	ASKLGPTQETQY
TRBV16	TRBJ2-7	ASSQPGLASEQY
TRBV7-6	TRBJ2-5	ASKLQGGTETQY
TRBV19	TRBJ1-1	ASSVDRGLNTGAF
TRBV6-5	TRBJ2-2	ASSYSGDSPGELF